This T cell receptor (beta chain) was recorded in a study of blood T cell repertoires in COVID-19. Looked up from germline, CDR1 is SGDLS and CDR2 is YYNGEE. Trimming removed 3 bases from V and 0 bases from J, with 14 bases in between. The CDR3 runs to 16 residues. Clones were sequenced by immunoSEQ multiplex PCR, and TCRdb holds only the in-frame ones, with some missing. Of 220,000 or so clones listed, nearly 90% are singletons. The rearrangement joins TRBV9 to TRBJ2-3, with a weak D call TRBD2 (6 bases). The clonotype originates from a man aged 25-40 years who had been exposed to COVID-19. Sequenced material: PBMCs or T cells enriched from blood (not recorded which). The CDR3 sequence is CASSAPPSASTDTQYF. In DNA form, the CDR3 reads TGTGCCAGCAGCGCCCCCCCTAGCGCAAGCACAGATACGCAGTATTTT.